This TCR beta chain was profiled in a study of blood T cell repertoires in COVID-19. Whole-study context: Sample material is recorded as cDNA or gDNA derived from T cells, B-cell-depleted T cells, or PBMCs.

TCRdb's copy holds only in-frame clones and misses some; the assay was immunoSEQ multiplex PCR. The table records 70,000 to 100,000 clones, almost 90% of them present only once. The receptor was derived from a woman aged 80 or over with active or convalescent COVID-19. Sequenced input: peripheral blood.

The CDR3 region is CASSRTGREQYF. As DNA, the CDR3 is TGTGCCAGCAGTCGGACAGGGCGCGAGCAGTACTTC. J is TRBJ2-7 and V is TRBV28; 8 bases align to TRBD1. V dropped 5 bases and J dropped 6; count of bases not matched to a gene: 3. Germline V lookup: CDR1 MDHEN, CDR2 SYDVKM. The CDR3 spans 12 residues.